The present T cell receptor beta chain was sequenced within a study of blood T cell repertoires in COVID-19. The overall study: Donors in the United States, Italy and Spain gave samples during acute or convalescent COVID-19. T cells, B-cell-depleted T cells, or PBMCs supplied cDNA or gDNA.

The CDR3 has 13 amino acids. V gave up 3 bases and J gave up 9 bases; unmatched junction bases: 3. In the authors' methods: Quantification of nucleated cells was approximated via reference gene primer amplification. Method: immunoSEQ multiplex PCR; TCRdb's copy keeps in-frame clones and lacks some. That table is the source of V, J and clone size, and D and trimming were worked out from the DNA. The table lists 200,000 to 300,000 clones, approximately 86% of them singletons. This TCR was recovered from a woman in her fifties or sixties who had recovered from COVID-19. Material for sequencing was peripheral blood. V is TRBV12-3 or TRBV12-4 and J is TRBJ1-1, with TRBD1 identical over 11 bases. The CDR3 region is CASSLRDRGKAFF. The CDR3 region has the DNA TGTGCCAGCAGTTTGCGGGACAGGGGGAAAGCTTTCTTT.